This T cell receptor (beta chain) was sequenced during a study of blood T cell repertoires in COVID-19. Study context: COVID-19 samples collected from the United States, Italy and Spain covered acute and convalescent phases. In each case, the material was cDNA or gDNA derived from T cells, B-cell-depleted T cells, or PBMCs.

Seattle patients were enrolled while actively infected and followed longitudinally. Generated by immunoSEQ multiplex PCR, the TCRdb table keeps only in-frame clones and is missing some. The sample contains roughly 100,000 clones, approximately 86% of which appear only once. Per the germline V gene, CDR1 is LGHDT and CDR2 is YNNKEL (reference sequence). This CDR3 has 15 amino acids. V lost 3 bases and J lost 0, with 12 bases in between. The TCR comes from a man aged 50 or older with COVID-19, enrolled during active disease. The sequenced sample was peripheral blood. The J gene is TRBJ2-7, the V gene TRBV3-1 (or the pseudogene TRBV3-2); D remains ambiguous. This chain's CDR3 is CASSHLTGGSYEQYF. CDR3 DNA sequence: TGTGCCAGCAGCCATCTGACCGGCGGCTCCTACGAGCAGTACTTC.